Here is one TCR beta chain with its context. Its antigen is not known. CDR3 length: 14 residues. Germline lookup yields CDR1 MGHDK and CDR2 SYGVNS. Trimming took 3 bases from V and 2 from J; bases not matched to a gene: 2. Clones were read by immunoSEQ multiplex PCR, and TCRdb kept only the in-frame ones, dropping some. The sample lists about 140,000 clones, roughly 90% occurring once. The record originates from a study of T cell responses to AZD1222 COVID-19 vaccine. Study-level results: Donors, mostly white British, included more females; clonal diversity was possibly underestimated. There were repertoire samples only from the period after the peak T cell response.

The clonotype comes from an adult in good health. The chain links TRBV25-1 to TRBJ1-2; 8 positions match TRBD1. Specimen: peripheral blood, collected on day 0 of AZD1222 vaccination. The CDR3 loop reads CASSEQGANYGYTF. Written as DNA, the CDR3 is TGTGCCAGCAGTGAGCAGGGGGCGAACTATGGCTACACCTTC.